This T cell receptor beta chain stems from a study of cytomegalovirus exposure and HLA in healthy donors. Per germline, CDR1 LNHNV and CDR2 YYDKDF (reference sequence). V lost 0 bases to trimming and J lost 3 bases, with 13 bases between them. The CDR3 totals 16 residues. The PCR employed 60 Vbeta primers together with 13 Jbeta primers. Profiling relied on immunoSEQ multiplex PCR, and the TCRdb table lists in-frame clones only, not all of them. The sample shows fewer than 100,000 clones, around 8% of them seen only once. This clone was seen a handful of times. Specimen: PBMCs. V gene TRBV15 combines with J gene TRBJ2-3; TRBD2 might be the D (7 bases). This receptor was taken from a man aged 50-60 years in good health and CMV-seronegative. CDR3 nucleotides: TGTGCCACCAGCAGAGATGTGGGGGGGGCGACAGATACGCAGTATTTT. Translating gives CATSRDVGGATDTQYF. Looking up the rest from reference TRBV15 and TRBJ2-3 gives the full variable domain: DAMVIQNPRYQVTQFGKPVTLSCSQTLNHNVMYWYQQKSSQAPKLLFHYYDKDFNNEADTPDNFQSRRPNTSFCFLDIRSPGLGDTAMYLCATSRDVGGATDTQYFGPGTRLTVL.